This entry concerns a single T cell receptor beta chain. One entry per CDR3 protein results from TCRdb running MiXCR on the RT-PCR reads. The sample lists hundreds of thousands of distinct CDR3 sequences, approximately 15% occurring once. The CDR3 runs to 17 residues. V usage is TRBV21-1 and J usage is TRBJ2-7; TRBD2 is the table's D call and was not checked against the DNA. TRBV21-1 is shown as a pseudogene. Sequencing was done on a sample of memory CD4+ T cells from blood. The source of this sequence is a female donor in good health, serving as a healthy control. Here the CDR3 reads CASSKEPSGICYYEQYF. The DNA for the CDR3 is TGTGCCAGCAGCAAAGAGCCTAGCGGGATATGTTACTACGAGCAGTACTTC.